These T cell receptor beta chains were read from a single sample in a study of T cell responses to AZD1222 COVID-19 vaccine. Sequenced by immunoSEQ multiplex PCR; TCRdb stores in-frame clones only, minus some. The sample holds about 94,000 clones, around 85% seen once. The sequenced sample was peripheral blood, obtained 28 days after the second AZD1222 dose. The receptor source for this set is an adult who received the AZD1222 COVID-19 vaccine. Both conserved end residues are part of each CDR3. A D gene is named only where the DNA matches it firmly. Clone size is given for some rows only: seen once, a few or many times, or a class if the clone is expanded.

abundance	v_gene	d_gene	j_gene	CDR3aa	CDR3nt
NA	TRBV12-2	NA	TRBJ1-5	CASRPPTGPQPQHF	TGTGCAAGTCGCCCACCTACAGGCCCACAGCCCCAGCATTTT
NA	TRBV5-6	NA	TRBJ1-2	CASSLEGRYSNYGYTF	TGTGCCAGCAGCTTGGAGGGTCGGTACTCTAACTATGGCTACACCTTC
NA	TRBV27	TRBD1	TRBJ2-7	CASNSAGGSYEQYF	TGTGCCAGCAATTCCGCAGGGGGATCCTACGAGCAGTACTTC
once	TRBV12-5	NA	TRBJ1-1	CASGLSTAEAFF	TGTGCTAGTGGTTTGAGCACAGCTGAAGCTTTCTTT
few	TRBV29-1	NA	TRBJ2-7	CSVEIGPYEQYF	TGCAGCGTTGAGATTGGGCCCTACGAGCAGTACTTC
NA	TRBV18	NA	TRBJ2-5	CASSPLHLGETQYF	TGTGCCAGCTCACCATTACACCTCGGTGAGACCCAGTACTTC
once	TRBV19	TRBD2	TRBJ2-7	CASSIHAGTSLTREQYF	TGTGCCAGTAGTATCCACGCCGGGACTAGCCTAACCCGCGAGCAGTACTTC
few	TRBV2	NA	TRBJ2-4	CASRGTEFKNIQYF	TGTGCCAGCAGGGGGACGGAGTTCAAAAACATTCAGTACTTC
NA	TRBV5-1	TRBD2	TRBJ2-3	CASSLRSGLADTDTQYF	TGCGCCAGCAGCCTCAGGTCGGGGCTAGCGGATACAGATACGCAGTATTTT
NA	TRBV7-2	TRBD1	TRBJ2-3	CASSFLDRESDTQYF	TGTGCCAGCAGCTTTTTGGACAGGGAATCAGATACGCAGTATTTT
NA	TRBV4-1	NA	TRBJ2-7	CASSLLHDTFGEQYF	TGCGCCAGCAGCCTCCTGCACGATACGTTCGGCGAGCAGTACTTC
NA	TRBV6-2/TRBV6-3	NA	TRBJ2-5	CASSWRETQYF	TGTGCCAGCAGCTGGAGGGAGACCCAGTACTTC
NA	TRBV7-9	NA	TRBJ1-1	CASSFALGAGHTEAFF	TGTGCCAGCAGCTTCGCACTTGGGGCTGGCCACACTGAAGCTTTCTTT
NA	TRBV29-1	NA	TRBJ1-1	CSVVVQPLRGTEAFF	TGCAGCGTTGTAGTACAGCCCCTGAGGGGCACTGAAGCTTTCTTT
NA	TRBV5-1	NA	TRBJ2-5	CASSLSLNSQETQYF	TGCGCCAGCAGCTTATCCCTCAATAGCCAAGAGACCCAGTACTTC
few	TRBV19	TRBD2	TRBJ2-7	CASSPTSGYYEQYF	TGTGCCAGTAGCCCAACTAGCGGGTACTACGAGCAGTACTTC
NA	TRBV5-1	TRBD2	TRBJ2-1	CASSYNLAGSDEQFF	TGCGCCAGCAGCTATAACCTAGCGGGGAGCGATGAGCAGTTCTTC
NA	TRBV5-8	NA	TRBJ2-7	CASSLKLDEQYF	TGTGCCAGCAGCTTAAAATTGGACGAGCAGTACTTC
NA	TRBV7-2	TRBD1	TRBJ1-6	CASSLDRGNSPLHF	TGTGCCAGCAGCTTAGACAGGGGTAATTCACCCCTCCACTTT
NA	TRBV4-1	TRBD1	TRBJ2-7	CASSQQQGDAYEQYF	TGCGCCAGCAGCCAGCAACAGGGGGATGCCTACGAGCAGTACTTC
NA	TRBV24-1	NA	TRBJ2-5	CATSMRGETQYF	TGTGCCACCAGTATGAGGGGAGAGACCCAGTACTTC
NA	TRBV3-1/TRBV3-2	NA	TRBJ2-2	CASSQEGGLTGELFF	TGTGCCAGCAGCCAAGAAGGAGGGCTCACCGGGGAGCTGTTTTTT
NA	TRBV6-6	TRBD2	TRBJ2-7	CASSDHSGRTYEQYF	TGTGCCAGCAGTGACCATAGCGGGAGAACCTACGAGCAGTACTTC